Each of the 17 T cell receptor beta chains below was sequenced from the same sample in a study of T cell repertoires in aging, cancer and after chemotherapy (dated by TCRdb to 2018 to 2020). TCRdb records Illumina MiSeq as the sequencer. Multiplex touch-down PCR with a mixed TRB-A/B primer pool was used to amplify rearranged TRB sequences covering the V, D and J segments. The public reads were run again by TCRdb, first through fastp at Q25 and then through MiXCR, and only productive beta chains were kept. Here each entry gathers all rows of one CDR3 protein and keeps the most common genes and DNA. Here the sample has over 700 distinct CDR3 sequences; around 55% occur a single time. Roughly 80% of the sample goes to the ten largest clones. TCR beta rearrangements were amplified from genomic DNA isolated from peripheral blood, not from sorted cells or RNA. Sequenced material: blood. The origin of the receptors is a human donor with a blood cancer.

The chain employs TRBV5-1 and TRBJ2-7; the D gene could be TRBD1 or TRBD2 (5 bases each). Germline CDR1 SGHRS, CDR2 YFSETQ. The ends were cut back, 4 bases at V and 2 bases at J, with 10 bases in the middle. The CDR3 spans 13 residues. CDR3 sequence reads: CASSQGPTYEQYF. As DNA, the CDR3 is TGCGCCAGCAGCCAGGGACCCACCTACGAGCAGTACTTC.

This rearrangement joins TRBV6-5 to TRBJ1-2; D unclear. The CDR3 totals 14 residues. Trimming left V 2 bases short and J 8 bases short, with 15 bases between. CDR1 MNHEY and CDR2 SVGAGI come from the germline V gene. This CDR3 reads CASSYEYGVDGYTF. Written as DNA, the CDR3 is TGTGCCAGCAGTTACGAGTACGGGGTAGACGGCTACACCTTC.

The chain recombines TRBV6-1 with TRBJ1-1, with 9 bases matching TRBD1. There are 14 residues in the CDR3. Germline V gene sequence: CDR1 MNHNS, CDR2 SASEGT. V was clipped by 5 bases and J by 1 base; unmatched bases: 2. CDR3 protein: CASSPQGANTEAFF. The CDR3 DNA sequence: TGTGCCAGCAGTCCACAGGGGGCGAACACTGAAGCTTTCTTT.

This chain links TRBV11-1 with TRBJ1-5, with D uncertain. V gave up 4 bases and J gave up 1 base, with 8 bases separating them. Germline V lookup: CDR1 SGHAT, CDR2 FQDESV (reference sequence). This CDR3 comprises 14 residues. In nucleotides, the CDR3 is TGTGCCAGCAGCTCTGAGGTCAGCAATCAGCCCCAGCATTTT. Its protein is CASSSEVSNQPQHF.

The V call is TRBV29-1, the J call TRBJ1-1; no firm D call. The CDR3 spans 13 residues. Germline values: CDR1 SQVTM, CDR2 ANQGSEA. V was pared by 0 bases and J by 11 bases, with 16 bases between. As DNA, the CDR3 is TGCAGCGTTGAAGAGGGTAGGGATGGAGACGCTTTCTTT. This translates into CSVEEGRDGDAFF.

This clonotype was counted a single time. The chain links TRBV7-6 to TRBJ2-2; the D gene could be TRBD1 or TRBD2 (7 bases each). CDR1 and CDR2 from the germline V gene are SGHVS and FNYEAQ. V was shortened by 6 bases and J by 7 bases, with 21 bases between the two germline ends. This CDR3 is built from 16 residues. Written as DNA, the CDR3 is TGTGCCAGCAGTCCCTCTGGGAGGGGGCAGGACGGGGAGCTGTTTTTT. Translating it yields CASSPSGRGQDGELFF.

The chain carries TRBV5-4 and TRBJ1-2; 7 nucleotides agree with TRBD1. Per germline, CDR1 SGHNT and CDR2 YYREEE (reference sequence). Trimming cost V 0 bases and J 7 bases; bases outside gene matches: 6. The CDR3 sequence is 14 residues long. The CDR3 sequence is CASSLGPGQRGYTF. The CDR3 region has the DNA TGTGCCAGCAGCTTGGGACCGGGACAGCGTGGCTACACCTTC.

This clonotype has a single count. J is TRBJ2-3 and V is TRBV11-1, with D perhaps TRBD2 (7 bases). Trimming stripped 4 bases from V and 10 bases from J, with 18 bases between. Per germline, CDR1 SGHAT and CDR2 FQDESV (reference sequence). There are 14 residues in the CDR3. CDR3 protein: CASSSGWGGDAQYF. The CDR3 DNA is TGTGCCAGCAGCTCCGGTTGGGGGGGCGACGCGCAGTATTTT.

J is TRBJ1-1 and V is TRBV11-1; the match to TRBD1 covers 8 bases. V shed 9 bases and J 5 bases; nucleotides not matched to a gene: 2. The germline gives CDR1 SGHAT, CDR2 FQDESV (reference sequence). The CDR3 is 11 amino acids. The CDR3 region is CASRQGTEAFF. The CDR3 region has the DNA TGTGCCAGTCGACAGGGGACTGAAGCTTTCTTT.

This clonotype is large (0.1 to 1%) within its sample. The chain links TRBV10-2 to TRBJ1-6; D unclear. This CDR3 has 14 amino acids. V lost 1 base and J 5 bases, leaving 6 bases between the germline ends. CDR1 is WSHSY and CDR2 is SAAADI in the germline V gene. The CDR3 DNA is TGCGCCAGCAGTGAGTGGCAGAATAATTCACCCCTCCACTTT. This sequence encodes CASSEWQNNSPLHF.

This clonotype was found a few times. In DNA form, the CDR3 reads TGTGCCAGCAGGATGGACAGCAACTATGGCTACACCTTC. It is translated as CASRMDSNYGYTF. The chain joins TRBV12-3 or TRBV12-4 to TRBJ1-2, with D tentatively TRBD1 (6 bases). The V gene lost 6 bases and the J gene lost 2 bases, with 10 bases spanning the gap. This CDR3 contains 13 residues.

The chain carries TRBV30 and TRBJ1-1; D perhaps matches TRBD1 (5 bases). The CDR3 totals 12 residues. With 4 bases removed from V and 5 bases from J, the gap between germline ends came to 11 bases. Germline lookup yields CDR1 GTSNPN and CDR2 SVGIG (reference sequence). The CDR3 nucleotides read TGTGCCTGGAACGTCGGGGGAACTGAAGCTTTCTTT. This encodes CAWNVGGTEAFF.

This clonotype was counted a few times. The chain is built from TRBV6-5 and TRBJ1-2, with 9 positions matching TRBD1. This CDR3 has 13 amino acids. V was pared by 4 bases and J by 8 bases, with 5 bases of the junction left unmatched. From germline, CDR1 is MNHEY and CDR2 SVGAGI. CDR3 residues: CASSLQGALGYTF. The DNA for the CDR3 is TGTGCCAGCAGTTTACAGGGGGCGCTAGGCTACACCTTC.

The chain has TRBV12-3 or TRBV12-4 and TRBJ1-4; a possible D gene is TRBD1 (5 bases). The V end lost 6 bases, the J end lost 8 bases, and 16 bases lay between the germline ends. This CDR3 is 14 amino acids long. CDR3 DNA sequence: TGTGCCAGCAGCATACGGGGGATAGGAGAAAAACTGTTTTTT. Translating it yields CASSIRGIGEKLFF.

V gene TRBV12-3 or TRBV12-4 combines with J gene TRBJ1-2, with 10 bases identical to TRBD1. Unmatched junction bases numbered 6, after V lost 0 bases and J lost 5 bases. The CDR3 is 16 residues long. DNA of the CDR3: TGTGCCAGCAGTTTAGCACCGGGACAGGGGCGGTATGGCTACACCTTC. Translated: CASSLAPGQGRYGYTF.

CDR3 sequence reads: CASSPLTGQGADTQYF. The CDR3 DNA reads as TGTGCCAGCTCACCCCTAACGGGTCAGGGCGCAGATACGCAGTATTTT. The chain recombines TRBV18 with TRBJ2-3, with D perhaps matching TRBD1 (5 bases). The CDR3 consists of 16 residues. Trimming pared 3 bases from V and 4 bases from J, leaving 17 bases between. Germline V gene data show CDR1 as KGHSH and CDR2 as LQKENI.

The rearrangement links TRBV6-5 to TRBJ2-7; no definite D call. Germline CDR1 and CDR2: MNHEY and SVGAGI. The V end lost 5 bases, the J end lost 3 bases, and 11 bases lay between the germline ends. The CDR3 sequence is 13 residues long. DNA of the CDR3: TGTGCCAGCAGTCCTGGGAACTACTACGAGCAGTACTTC. Its protein product is CASSPGNYYEQYF.